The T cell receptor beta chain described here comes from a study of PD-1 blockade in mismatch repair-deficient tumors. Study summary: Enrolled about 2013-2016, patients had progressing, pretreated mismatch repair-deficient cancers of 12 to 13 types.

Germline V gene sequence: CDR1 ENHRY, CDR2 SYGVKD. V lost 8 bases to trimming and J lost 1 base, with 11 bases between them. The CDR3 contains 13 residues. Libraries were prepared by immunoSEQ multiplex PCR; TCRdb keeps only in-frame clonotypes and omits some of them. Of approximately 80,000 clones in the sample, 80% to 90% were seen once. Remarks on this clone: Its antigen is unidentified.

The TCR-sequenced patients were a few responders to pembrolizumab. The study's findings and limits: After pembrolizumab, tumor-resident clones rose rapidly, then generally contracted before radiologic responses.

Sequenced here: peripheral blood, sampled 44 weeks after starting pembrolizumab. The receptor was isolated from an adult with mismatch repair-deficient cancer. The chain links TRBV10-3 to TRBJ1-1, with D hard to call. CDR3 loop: CAIRLEGNTEAFF. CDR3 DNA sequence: TGTGCCATCCGGCTAGAGGGGAACACTGAAGCTTTCTTT.